Listed here are 28 T cell receptor beta chains from one sample, sequenced in a study of blood T cell repertoires in COVID-19. TCRdb keeps only in-frame clones here, not all; method: immunoSEQ multiplex PCR. The sample holds 240,000 or so clones, 70% to 90% seen once. The sample taken for sequencing was peripheral blood. All receptors come from a woman in her 30s with acute or convalescent COVID-19.

This chain connects TRBV7-9 to TRBJ1-1; TRBD1 agrees at 7 bases. CDR1 and CDR2 from the germline V gene are SEHNR and FQNEAQ (reference sequence). This CDR3 is built from 15 residues. Trimming took 3 bases from V and 4 from J; bases not matched to a gene: 8. CDR3 sequence reads: CASSLGRQGITEAFF. The CDR3 DNA is TGTGCCAGCAGCTTGGGGAGACAGGGCATCACTGAAGCTTTCTTT.

The rearrangement joins TRBV24-1 to TRBJ2-2; D not resolved. This CDR3 region has 12 residues. The V end was cut by 1 base, the J end by 7 bases, with 3 bases between. CDR1 and CDR2 (germline): KGHDR, SFDVKD. CDR3 in amino acids: CATSDFIGELFF. DNA of the CDR3: TGTGCCACCAGTGATTTTATCGGGGAGCTGTTTTTT.

The chain combines TRBV7-8 with TRBJ1-1; no clear D. Germline lookup yields CDR1 SGHVS and CDR2 FQNEAQ. V was shortened by 0 bases and J by 1 base, with 9 bases between the two germline ends. There are 15 residues in the CDR3. The CDR3 DNA is TGTGCCAGCAGCTTAGCGTTTCGAGCGAACACTGAAGCTTTCTTT. Translated: CASSLAFRANTEAFF.

This chain links TRBV6-5 with TRBJ2-1, with TRBD2 as a possible D gene (5 bases). CDR1 and CDR2 (germline): MNHEY, SVGAGI. V shed 5 bases and J shed 5 bases, with 16 bases lying between them. CDR3 size: 15 residues. CDR3 DNA: TGTGCCAGCAGTAACGGCGGGTTGGATAACAATGAGCAGTTCTTC. This sequence encodes CASSNGGLDNNEQFF.

The gene calls are TRBV25-1 and TRBJ1-5; 9 nucleotides line up with TRBD1. Germline V gene lookup returns CDR1 MGHDK and CDR2 SYGVNS. The length of the CDR3 is 16 residues. V was pared by 4 bases and J by 7 bases, with 11 bases of the junction left unmatched. DNA for the CDR3: TGTGCCAGCAGTGCAGATTCGGGACAGGGAAAACAGCCCCAGCATTTT. Amino acids: CASSADSGQGKQPQHF.

The rearrangement joins TRBV7-8 to TRBJ2-1; D gene unclear. CDR1 and CDR2 from the germline V gene are SGHVS and FQNEAQ. CDR3 size: 13 residues. The ends were cut back, 1 base at V and 6 bases at J, with 7 bases in the middle. The CDR3 spells CASSLDWLNEQFF. In DNA, the CDR3 is TGTGCCAGCAGCTTAGATTGGCTCAATGAGCAGTTCTTC.

This rearrangement joins TRBV4-2 to TRBJ2-3, with 10 bases aligning to TRBD1. Trimming cost V 1 base and J 5 bases; bases outside gene matches: 9. This CDR3 is built from 17 residues. CDR1 is LGHNA and CDR2 is YNFKEQ in the germline V gene. In DNA, the CDR3 is TGTGCCAGCAGCCAAGGCTCGGGACAGGGGTTCGAAGATACGCAGTATTTT. Translating it yields CASSQGSGQGFEDTQYF.

The chain recombines TRBV18 with TRBJ2-5, with 7 bases identical to TRBD1. Trimming took 3 bases from V and 5 from J; bases not matched to a gene: 9. Germline-derived CDR1 and CDR2 are KGHSH and LQKENI. The CDR3 spans 15 residues. The CDR3 protein is CASSPDEGAVETQYF. CDR3 bases: TGTGCCAGCTCACCCGACGAGGGGGCAGTGGAGACCCAGTACTTC.

The chain links TRBV7-9 to TRBJ2-3; no clear D gene. This CDR3 has 16 amino acids. Trimming took 2 bases from V and 2 from J, leaving 14 bases between them. Per the germline V gene, CDR1 is SEHNR and CDR2 is FQNEAQ (reference sequence). The chain's CDR3 is CASSLWLLPSTDTQYF. CDR3 in DNA: TGTGCCAGCAGCTTATGGTTACTACCCTCCACAGATACGCAGTATTTT.

V and J are TRBV7-9 and TRBJ2-3, with 7 bases matching TRBD1. Germline V gene sequence: CDR1 SEHNR, CDR2 FQNEAQ (reference sequence). V gave up 4 bases and J gave up 1 base; unmatched junction bases: 8. The CDR3 contains 16 residues. In DNA, the CDR3 is TGTGCCAGCAGCTCCCGACAGGGCTGGGGCACAGATACGCAGTATTTT. Amino acid sequence: CASSSRQGWGTDTQYF.

This clone is a singleton in its sample. The chain recombines TRBV9 with TRBJ1-2, with D perhaps matching TRBD1 (5 bases). The CDR3 is 13 amino acids. Trimming shortened V by 2 bases and J by 4 bases, and 9 bases separated the two germline ends. Germline V gene lookup returns CDR1 SGDLS and CDR2 YYNGEE. This CDR3 reads CASSVLGGYGYTF. CDR3 bases: TGTGCCAGCAGCGTCTTGGGGGGCTATGGCTACACCTTC.

This clone came up once. Other nucleotide sequences in the sample specify the same CDR3. This chain connects TRBV19 to TRBJ2-7; 8 bases map to TRBD2. CDR1 is LNHDA and CDR2 is SQIVND in the germline V gene (reference sequence). V lost 8 bases, J lost 3 bases, and 9 bases stayed unmatched. The CDR3 is 14 residues long. CDR3 sequence: CASSSSGSGYEQYF. The CDR3 DNA is TGTGCCAGTTCCTCCAGCGGGAGTGGCTACGAGCAGTACTTC.

This clone has only a few counts. The CDR3 DNA follows: TGTGCCAGCAGCAAAGAAGGCCTTACACAGGGTTCTGGGGCCAACGTCCTGACTTTC. Its translation is CASSKEGLTQGSGANVLTF. The chain has TRBV21-1 and TRBJ2-6; the table's D call of TRBD1 was not tested on the DNA. TRBV21-1 is listed as a pseudogene. The CDR3 consists of 19 residues.

This chain joins TRBV3-1 (or the pseudogene TRBV3-2) and TRBJ2-3, with 9 positions matching TRBD1. The J segment lost 3 bases and the V segment lost 2 bases, leaving 9 bases of the junction unmatched. Germline assignment: CDR1 LGHDT and CDR2 YNNKEL (reference sequence). The CDR3 runs to 17 residues. The CDR3 reads CASSQLGGQGETDTQYF. The CDR3 DNA sequence: TGTGCCAGCAGCCAACTGGGGGGACAGGGCGAGACAGATACGCAGTATTTT.

This clone appeared a few times. This rearrangement joins TRBV10-3 to TRBJ2-7, with TRBD1 as a possible D gene (5 bases). CDR3 size: 18 residues. Trimming pared 0 bases from V and 2 bases from J, leaving 20 bases between. The germline V gene has CDR1 ENHRY and CDR2 SYGVKD. CDR3: CAISESSRAQVRTYEQYF. The DNA of the CDR3 is TGTGCCATCAGTGAGTCGTCGCGTGCACAGGTTCGTACCTACGAGCAGTACTTC.

V is TRBV6-5 and J is TRBJ2-5; D is possibly TRBD1 (6 bases). Germline CDR1 is MNHEY and CDR2 is SVGAGI. This CDR3 region has 14 residues. V was clipped by 2 bases and J by 1 base, with 8 bases between them. Written as DNA, the CDR3 is TGTGCCAGCAGTTACAACAGGGCCCAAGAGACCCAGTACTTC. Protein sequence: CASSYNRAQETQYF.

The J gene is TRBJ2-5, the V gene TRBV11-2, with 8 bases that match TRBD1. V shed 5 bases and J 2 bases; nucleotides not matched to a gene: 4. Germline V gene data show CDR1 as SGHAT and CDR2 as FQNNGV. The CDR3 runs 14 residues. The DNA for the CDR3 is TGTGCCAGCAGCAGGTACAGGGGGCAAGAGACCCAGTACTTC. Encoded protein: CASSRYRGQETQYF.

The V gene is TRBV3-1 (or the pseudogene TRBV3-2), the J gene TRBJ2-7; 7 bases agree with TRBD2. This CDR3 has 16 residues. With 1 base clipped from V and 8 bases from J, the junction kept 14 bases outside the gene matches. In germline, CDR1 is LGHDT, CDR2 YNNKEL (reference sequence). The CDR3: CASSQVRAGRPLKQYF. The CDR3 DNA reads as TGTGCCAGCAGCCAAGTTCGAGCGGGAAGGCCCCTTAAGCAGTACTTC.

This rearrangement joins TRBV9 to TRBJ2-3; the D is unclear. This CDR3 region has 14 residues. Germline-derived CDR1 and CDR2 are SGDLS and YYNGEE. V lost 0 bases and J 0 bases, leaving 5 bases between the germline ends. The CDR3: CASSVVPSTDTQYF. The CDR3 DNA is TGTGCCAGCAGCGTAGTTCCTAGCACAGATACGCAGTATTTT.

The table lists this clone with a count of one. The rearrangement links TRBV14 to TRBJ2-2; 9 bases map to TRBD1. CDR1 and CDR2 from the germline V gene are SGHDN and FVKESK. This CDR3 spans 17 amino acids. With V trimmed by 1 base and J by 6 bases, 9 bases remained unmatched. This CDR3 reads CASSQGQGTGTAGELFF. CDR3 coding DNA: TGTGCCAGCAGCCAAGGGCAGGGGACAGGGACGGCCGGGGAGCTGTTTTTT.

The V call is TRBV14, the J call TRBJ2-2, with TRBD1 identical over 8 bases. Germline V gene lookup returns CDR1 SGHDN and CDR2 FVKESK. The V segment lost 5 bases and the J segment 3 bases; nucleotides outside the gene matches: 8. The CDR3 extends over 16 amino acids. The CDR3 region is CASSKDRDWHTGELFF. The CDR3 region has the DNA TGTGCCAGCAGCAAGGACAGGGATTGGCACACCGGGGAGCTGTTTTTT.

This CDR3 reads CAWRGLTGSTEAFF. In DNA, the CDR3 is TGTGCCTGGAGGGGACTGACAGGGAGCACTGAAGCTTTCTTT. The chain links TRBV30 to TRBJ1-1; TRBD1 matches at 7 bases. V shed 3 bases and J 4 bases; nucleotides not matched to a gene: 8. The CDR3 is made up of 14 amino acids. CDR1 and CDR2 (germline): GTSNPN, SVGIG (reference sequence).

The chain links TRBV5-1 to TRBJ2-7; 16 bases are a match to TRBD2. Germline values: CDR1 SGHRS, CDR2 YFSETQ. CDR3 length equals 16 residues. J was trimmed by 3 bases and V by 4 bases; bases with no gene match: 4. CDR3 nucleotides: TGCGCCAGCAGCGCGGGACTAGCGGGAGGGAACTACGAGCAGTACTTC. Its translation is CASSAGLAGGNYEQYF.

Here the CDR3 DNA reads TGCGCCAGCAGCCAAGCTCCGAGCTCTGGAAACACCATATATTTT. Translation gives CASSQAPSSGNTIYF. V is TRBV4-3 and J is TRBJ1-3, with D unresolved. CDR3 length equals 15 residues. V was cut by 1 base and J by 0 bases, with 7 bases left in between. Germline loops: CDR1 LGHNA, CDR2 YSLEER.

The chain recombines TRBV4-1 with TRBJ1-2; TRBD1 matches at 7 bases. With 1 base clipped from V and 4 bases from J, the junction kept 12 bases outside the gene matches. The CDR3 length is 17 residues. CDR1 is MGHRA and CDR2 is YSYEKL in the germline V gene. The CDR3 spells CASSQVGGGSLFYGYTF. DNA of the CDR3: TGCGCCAGCAGCCAAGTCGGAGGGGGCTCTCTCTTCTATGGCTACACCTTC.

The gene calls are TRBV11-3 and TRBJ1-2, with TRBD1 identical over 9 bases. Germline lookup yields CDR1 SGHNT and CDR2 YENEEA. This CDR3 has 17 residues. V dropped 5 bases and J dropped 2; count of bases not matched to a gene: 12. The CDR3 nucleotides are TGTGCCAGCAGCAAGACGGGACAGGGCCACTTCAACTATGGCTACACCTTC. Protein: CASSKTGQGHFNYGYTF.

The chain employs TRBV3-1 (or the pseudogene TRBV3-2) and TRBJ2-7, with 9 bases aligning to TRBD1. V lost 10 bases, J lost 6 bases, and 16 bases stayed unmatched. This CDR3 has 15 amino acids. Looked up from germline, CDR1 is LGHDT and CDR2 is YNNKEL (reference sequence). The CDR3 sequence is CATGIRGQGAPEQYF. As DNA, the CDR3 is TGTGCCACCGGCATAAGGGGACAGGGAGCCCCCGAGCAGTACTTC.

This chain connects TRBV11-2 to TRBJ2-3, with TRBD2 matching over 15 bases. This CDR3 spans 16 amino acids. The trim removed 4 bases at V and 6 bases at J, leaving 5 bases unmatched. The V gene's germline CDR1 is SGHAT and CDR2 FQNNGV. CDR3 sequence (DNA): TGTGCCAGCAGCTCGTCCGGGACTAGCGGGAGGGATACGCAGTATTTT. It encodes CASSSSGTSGRDTQYF.